The present entry profiles one T cell receptor beta chain with its context. Germline lookup yields CDR1 MDHEN and CDR2 SYDVKM. The CDR3 loop spans 15 amino acids. J gave up 2 bases and V 5 bases, and 9 bases lay outside the gene matches. In the authors' methods: Using reference gene primer amplification, nucleated cell counts were estimated. The assay was immunoSEQ multiplex PCR, and TCRdb's table has in-frame clones only and misses some. V, J and clone size reflect that table, while D and trimming were determined from the DNA. The sample holds tens of thousands of clones; approximately 87% are singletons and the top ten take approximately 15%. The sample is drawn from a study of blood T cell repertoires in COVID-19.

Sequencing was done on a sample of peripheral blood. The TCR originated in an elderly man in a cohort sampled during active COVID-19. J is TRBJ2-7 and V is TRBV28; TRBD1 matches 7 bases. Here the CDR3 DNA reads TGTGCCAGCAGTAAACCGGGGACAGCAACCTACGAGCAGTACGTC. This gives the protein CASSKPGTATYEQYV.